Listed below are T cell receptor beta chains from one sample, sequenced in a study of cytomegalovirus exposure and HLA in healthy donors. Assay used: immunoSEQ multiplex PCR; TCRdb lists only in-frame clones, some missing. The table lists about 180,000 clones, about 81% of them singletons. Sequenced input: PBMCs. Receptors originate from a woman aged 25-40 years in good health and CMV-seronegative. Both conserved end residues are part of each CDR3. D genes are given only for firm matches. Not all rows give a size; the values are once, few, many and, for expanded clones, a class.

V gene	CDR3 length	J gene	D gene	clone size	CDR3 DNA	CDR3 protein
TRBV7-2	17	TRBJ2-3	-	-	TGTGCCAGCAGCTTAGGAGGAGGGGGCTTGTTGACAGATACGCAGTATTTT	CASSLGGGGLLTDTQYF
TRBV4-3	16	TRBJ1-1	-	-	TGCGCCAGCAGCCAAGATCGGGAGGGCTTGAACACTGAAGCTTTCTTT	CASSQDREGLNTEAFF
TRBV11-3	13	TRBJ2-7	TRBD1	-	TGTGCCAGCAGCCTGGGACAGACCTACGAGCAGTACTTC	CASSLGQTYEQYF
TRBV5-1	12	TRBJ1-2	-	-	TGCGCCAGCAGCTCACAGGGAAGTGGCTACACCTTC	CASSSQGSGYTF
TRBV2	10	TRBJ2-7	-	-	TGTGCCAGCAGTAGAGGGGAGCAGTACTTC	CASSRGEQYF
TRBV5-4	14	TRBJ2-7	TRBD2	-	TGTGCCACGGGACTAGCGGGCGCGACCTACGAGCAGTACTTC	CATGLAGATYEQYF
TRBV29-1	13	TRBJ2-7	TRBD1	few	TGCAGCGTGGGGGGACAGGGCGGTTCCGAGCAGTACTTC	CSVGGQGGSEQYF
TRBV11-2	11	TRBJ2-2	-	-	TGTGCCAGCAGCTTTCGGGGGAACCTGTTTTTT	CASSFRGNLFF
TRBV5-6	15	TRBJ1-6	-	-	TGTGCCAGCAGCTTGGTCGGGGTTTGGGATTCACCCCTCCACTTT	CASSLVGVWDSPLHF
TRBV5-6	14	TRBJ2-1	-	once	TGTGCCAGCAGCTTCGGGAGCTCCTACAATGAGCAGTTCTTC	CASSFGSSYNEQFF
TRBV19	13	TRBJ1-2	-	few	TGTGCCAGTAGTATCGGCGCAGACAATGGCTACACCTTC	CASSIGADNGYTF
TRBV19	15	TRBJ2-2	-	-	TGTGCCAGTAGTATTTGGGGGCCGAACACCGGGGAGCTGTTTTTT	CASSIWGPNTGELFF
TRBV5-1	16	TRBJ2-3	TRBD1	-	TGCGCCAGCAGCCCGCCGCGACAGGGCGGTACAGATACGCAGTATTTT	CASSPPRQGGTDTQYF
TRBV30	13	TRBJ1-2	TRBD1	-	TGTGCCAGGACAGGGGAATCGGTTGTTGGCTACACCTTC	CARTGESVVGYTF
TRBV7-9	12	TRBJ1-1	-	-	TGTGCCAGCAGGACAGGTGGCACTGAAGCTTTCTTT	CASRTGGTEAFF
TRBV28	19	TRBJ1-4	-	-	TGTGCCAGCAGTTTCCTGCGGACCCGGTGGACAGCAACTAATGAAAAACTGTTTTTT	CASSFLRTRWTATNEKLFF